These 21 T cell receptor beta chains were sequenced from one sample in a study of T-cell reconstitution after alpha-beta-depleted transplantation in children. Preparing the TCRbeta library involved the use of unique molecular identifiers. A single record per CDR3 protein comes from TCRdb applying MiXCR to the PCR reads. The sample shows about 540,000 distinct CDR3 sequences, approximately 16% of them seen only once. Sequencing used PBMCs from the stem cell graft donor, obtained from the stem cell graft. Receptor source: a human donor who donated a stem cell graft to a child with acute lymphoblastic leukemia.

This clonotype was found a few times. This chain links TRBV9 with TRBJ2-7; no reliable D call. CDR1 and CDR2 from the germline V gene are SGDLS and YYNGEE. V lost 0 bases to trimming and J lost 5 bases, with 12 bases between them. The CDR3 sequence is 14 residues long. CDR3 in amino acids: CASSVVEGAHEQYF. The CDR3 coding sequence is TGTGCCAGCAGCGTAGTGGAAGGAGCTCACGAGCAGTACTTC.

This clonotype showed up just a few times. CDR3 residues: CATSRDWDRGTYEQYF. The CDR3 nucleotides read TGTGCCACCAGCAGAGATTGGGACAGGGGGACCTACGAGCAGTACTTC. This chain links TRBV15 with TRBJ2-7; 11 nucleotides match TRBD1. CDR3 length equals 16 residues. Trimming took 0 bases from V and 2 from J; bases not matched to a gene: 3. In germline, CDR1 is LNHNV, CDR2 YYDKDF (reference sequence). The variable domain in full, completed from reference TRBV15 and TRBJ2-7, reads DAMVIQNPRYQVTQFGKPVTLSCSQTLNHNVMYWYQQKSSQAPKLLFHYYDKDFNNEADTPDNFQSRRPNTSFCFLDIRSPGLGDTAMYLCATSRDWDRGTYEQYFGPGTRLTVT.

There are a few counts of this clonotype. The chain has TRBV12-3 or TRBV12-4 and TRBJ2-7, with D hard to call. The CDR3 covers 14 residues. Trimming shortened V by 3 bases and J by 2 bases, and 11 bases separated the two germline ends. The CDR3 nucleotides are TGTGCCAGCAGTTTCGATAATTCTCCCTACGAGCAGTACTTC. It specifies CASSFDNSPYEQYF.

This clonotype was seen at least ten times. V usage is TRBV7-8 and J usage is TRBJ1-5, with D possibly matching TRBD1 (6 bases). CDR1 SGHVS and CDR2 FQNEAQ come from the germline V gene. The CDR3 length is 15 residues. V lost 1 base and J lost 2, with 9 bases in between. This chain's CDR3 is CASSLEWGRNQPQHF. The CDR3 DNA sequence: TGTGCCAGCAGCTTAGAGTGGGGGCGCAATCAGCCCCAGCATTTT.

This clonotype has more than one count but fewer than ten. V usage is TRBV5-1 and J usage is TRBJ2-1; 7 bases are a match to TRBD1. The CDR3 length is 15 residues. Germline V gene sequence: CDR1 SGHRS, CDR2 YFSETQ. Trimming cost V 7 bases and J 0 bases; bases outside gene matches: 7. CDR3 loop: CASCLGDSSYNEQFF. The CDR3 DNA sequence: TGCGCCAGCTGCCTAGGGGACAGCTCCTACAATGAGCAGTTCTTC.

The J gene is TRBJ1-1, the V gene TRBV29-1; TRBD1 aligns across 8 bases. Germline-derived CDR1 and CDR2 are SQVTM and ANQGSEA. CDR3 length: 11 residues. Trimming removed 7 bases from V and 4 bases from J; junction bases left unmatched: 2. CDR3 residues: CSGTGGTEAFF. The CDR3 nucleotides are TGCAGCGGTACAGGGGGCACTGAAGCTTTCTTT.

In its sample, this clonotype was seen a few times. The rearrangement uses TRBV20-1 and TRBJ2-7; 10 bases are shared with TRBD2. CDR3 size: 16 residues. Germline V gene data show CDR1 as DFQATT and CDR2 as SNEGSKA (reference sequence). J lost 4 bases, V lost 3 bases, and 12 bases had no gene match. This CDR3 reads CSASFPASGRAYEQYF. The CDR3, as DNA: TGCAGTGCTAGTTTCCCGGCTAGCGGGAGAGCTTACGAGCAGTACTTC.

The chain joins TRBV20-1 to TRBJ2-1; 13 positions agree with TRBD2. The CDR3 has 13 amino acids. Germline values: CDR1 DFQATT, CDR2 SNEGSKA (reference sequence). V shed 6 bases, J shed 8 bases, and the junction held 4 bases outside the gene matches. DNA for the CDR3: TGCAGTGCGACTAGCGGGGGGTTCCATGAGCAGTTCTTC. Its translation is CSATSGGFHEQFF.

There are a few counts of this clonotype. The chain employs TRBV5-1 and TRBJ2-4; D is unclear. Trimming took off 4 bases at V and 5 bases at J, with 13 bases between the two ends. CDR1 SGHRS and CDR2 YFSETQ come from the germline V gene. This CDR3 is 14 amino acids long. The CDR3 region is CASSLVSTQNIQYF. For the CDR3, the DNA is TGCGCCAGCAGCCTGGTTTCCACACAAAACATTCAGTACTTC.

This clonotype was counted once. The rearrangement uses TRBV3-1 and TRBJ2-3; TRBD1 or TRBD2 may be the D gene (5 bases each). The germline V and J ends were trimmed by 9 bases and 3 bases, with 13 bases remaining between them. The CDR3 totals 13 residues. Germline V CDR1 and CDR2: LGHDT, YNNKEL (reference sequence). CDR3 protein: CARGRERTDTQYF. The DNA for the CDR3 is TGTGCCAGAGGCAGGGAGCGGACAGATACGCAGTATTTT.

This clonotype was seen only a few times. This sequence joins TRBV5-1 and TRBJ2-7; D perhaps matches TRBD2 (6 bases). V gave up 0 bases and J gave up 3 bases, with 13 bases separating them. The germline V gene has CDR1 SGHRS and CDR2 YFSETQ. This CDR3 contains 15 residues. The DNA for the CDR3 is TGCGCCAGCAGCTTGGAAAGGGACTCCTACTACGAGCAGTACTTC. Encoded protein: CASSLERDSYYEQYF.

In this sample, this clonotype turned up a few times. The chain couples TRBV20-1 to TRBJ2-1, with D perhaps matching TRBD1 (7 bases). The CDR3 sequence is 15 residues long. Germline CDR1 and CDR2: DFQATT and SNEGSKA (reference sequence). V was pared by 6 bases and J by 8 bases, with 23 bases between. The CDR3 nucleotides read TGCAGTGCATCTTCAGGGGGGCTATTCTCTGATGAGCAGTTCTTC. It specifies CSASSGGLFSDEQFF.

The chain uses TRBV6-1 and TRBJ2-3; D may be TRBD1 (6 bases). The germline gives CDR1 MNHNS, CDR2 SASEGT. V lost 5 bases to trimming and J lost 4 bases, with 16 bases between them. The CDR3 runs to 15 residues. The CDR3 here is CASSPPGQEADTQYF. Here the CDR3 DNA reads TGTGCCAGCAGTCCGCCGGGACAAGAGGCAGATACGCAGTATTTT.

In its sample, this clonotype was seen a few times. The chain is built from TRBV19 and TRBJ1-5; 9 bases map to TRBD1. CDR1 and CDR2 (germline): LNHDA, SQIVND (reference sequence). The CDR3 sequence is 15 residues long. The ends lost 8 bases at V and 3 bases at J; junction bases unmatched: 8. CDR3 amino acids: CASLGQGHPNQPQHF. The CDR3, as DNA: TGTGCCAGTCTGGGACAGGGACACCCCAATCAGCCCCAGCATTTT.

The chain couples TRBV12-3 or TRBV12-4 to TRBJ2-7; D unresolved. The CDR3 consists of 15 residues. Deletions cut 3 bases from V and 0 bases from J, with 12 bases between. The CDR3 coding sequence is TGTGCCAGCAGTTTTTACGGAAGAACCTCCTACGAGCAGTACTTC. Residues: CASSFYGRTSYEQYF.

The CDR3: CASSQIPEGYRHIYEQYF. The CDR3 DNA is TGTGCCAGCAGCCAAATCCCCGAGGGGTACAGGCACATATACGAGCAGTACTTC. The gene calls are TRBV3-1 and TRBJ2-7; possibly TRBD1 or TRBD2 for D (5 bases each). CDR3 size: 18 residues. Germline assignment: CDR1 LGHDT and CDR2 YNNKEL (reference sequence). Trimming cost V 2 bases and J 4 bases, with 24 bases left between them.

This clonotype was seen more than once but under ten times. V and J are TRBV27 and TRBJ1-1; 7 positions agree with TRBD1. This CDR3 spans 14 amino acids. The J segment lost 3 bases and the V segment lost 6 bases, leaving 7 bases of the junction unmatched. The germline V gene encodes CDR1 MNHEY and CDR2 SMNVEV (reference sequence). Here the CDR3 DNA reads TGTGCCAGCAGGGATCGACAGGGCTACACTGAAGCTTTCTTT. It is translated as CASRDRQGYTEAFF.

This clonotype has a single count. The CDR3 loop is CASRPGLAGEEQYF. CDR3 DNA sequence: TGTGCCAGCAGGCCGGGACTAGCGGGAGAGGAGCAGTACTTC. The chain carries TRBV28 and TRBJ2-7; TRBD2 agrees at 14 bases. The trim removed 6 bases at V and 7 bases at J, leaving 5 bases unmatched. This CDR3 is built from 14 residues. Germline V CDR1 and CDR2: MDHEN, SYDVKM.

This clonotype has a handful of counts. The rearrangement uses TRBV29-1 and TRBJ1-2; TRBD1 matches 7 bases. J lost 4 bases, V lost 5 bases, and 13 bases had no gene match. Looked up from germline, CDR1 is SQVTM and CDR2 is ANQGSEA. The CDR3 sequence is 15 residues long. The CDR3 DNA sequence: TGCAGCGTTCCATATTGGACAGGCTTGGTCTATGGCTACACCTTC. It translates to CSVPYWTGLVYGYTF.

This clonotype was seen only a few times. The rearrangement joins TRBV20-1 to TRBJ2-7, with TRBD2 matching over 10 bases. This CDR3 contains 13 residues. V shed 6 bases, J shed 5 bases, and the junction held 7 bases outside the gene matches. The germline gives CDR1 DFQATT, CDR2 SNEGSKA (reference sequence). The CDR3 spells CSAKLAGRDEQYF. The CDR3 DNA is TGCAGTGCCAAACTAGCGGGAAGGGACGAGCAGTACTTC.

This clonotype has only a few counts. The chain is built from TRBV27 and TRBJ1-3, with TRBD1 as a possible D gene (6 bases). CDR1 is MNHEY, CDR2 SMNVEV, per germline (reference sequence). The V end was cut by 7 bases, the J end by 2 bases, with 12 bases between. The CDR3 length is 14 residues. The CDR3 loop is CASTSGEPGNTIYF. The CDR3 DNA reads TGTGCCAGCACCTCAGGGGAACCTGGAAACACCATATATTTT.